What follows are 25 T cell receptor beta chains derived from one specimen sequenced in a study of beta chain features in type 1 diabetes. Investigators reverse transcribed all isolated RNA, so they sequenced expressed TCRB transcripts. TCRdb keeps only in-frame clones here, not all; method: immunoSEQ multiplex PCR. Of 150,000 to 190,000 clones listed, over 7.5% are singletons. Sample: central memory CD4+ T cells from blood. The receptors were gathered from a young man in good health.

This clone was counted ten times or more. The chain has TRBV10-3 and TRBJ2-7; D perhaps matches TRBD2 (5 bases). V dropped 0 bases and J dropped 4 bases, with 19 bases sitting between them. From germline, CDR1 is ENHRY and CDR2 SYGVKD. The CDR3 is 17 residues long. Here the CDR3 reads CAISESTLVGRRYEQYF. The CDR3 DNA reads TGTGCCATCAGTGAGTCGACCCTAGTGGGCAGGAGGTACGAGCAGTACTTC.

In this sample, this clone turned up a few times. The genes are TRBV29-1 and TRBJ1-1, with D unclear. CDR1 and CDR2 (germline): SQVTM, ANQGSEA. The CDR3 has 13 residues. Trimming cost V 4 bases and J 0 bases, with 9 bases left between them. CDR3 residues: CSVGVRMNTEAFF. The CDR3 DNA sequence: TGCAGCGTTGGGGTCAGGATGAACACTGAAGCTTTCTTT. Based on the CDR3 plus reference TRBV29-1 and TRBJ1-1, the full variable domain is SAVISQKPSRDICQRGTSLTIQCQVDSQVTMMFWYRQQPGQSLTLIATANQGSEATYESGFVIDKFPISRPNLTFSTLTVSNMSPEDSSIYLCSVGVRMNTEAFFGQGTRLTVV.

The genes are TRBV28 and TRBJ2-1, with TRBD2 matching over 7 bases. This CDR3 spans 17 amino acids. Germline CDR1 MDHEN, CDR2 SYDVKM. Trimming at V came to 7 bases and at J to 3 bases, leaving 15 bases not matched to a gene. The CDR3: CASKRRVYAGVYNEQFF. For the CDR3, the DNA is TGTGCCAGCAAGCGGAGGGTGTATGCGGGAGTCTACAATGAGCAGTTCTTC.

This clone showed up just a few times. One end of the junction fails to match germline, which may point to a read error. The chain is built from TRBV5-1 and TRBJ2-3; 9 nucleotides align to TRBD1. This CDR3 region has 15 residues. The germline V gene has CDR1 SGHRS and CDR2 YFSETQ. DNA of the CDR3: TGCGCCACCAGCCCTGGACAGGGGTGGACAGATACGCAGTATTTT. This sequence encodes CATSPGQGWTDTQYF.

This clone has only a few counts. The rearrangement uses TRBV28 and TRBJ1-5; 11 bases are shared with TRBD1. V shed 4 bases, J shed 7 bases, and the junction held 6 bases outside the gene matches. The CDR3 loop spans 15 amino acids. In germline, CDR1 is MDHEN, CDR2 SYDVKM. This CDR3 is CASSSRDRGFQPQHF. DNA for the CDR3: TGTGCCAGCAGTTCCCGGGACAGGGGGTTCCAGCCCCAGCATTTT.

This clone was counted a few times. The chain combines TRBV10-3 with TRBJ2-2, with D perhaps TRBD1 (6 bases). V was trimmed by 4 bases and J by 6 bases, leaving 6 bases between them. The CDR3 contains 12 residues. Germline values: CDR1 ENHRY, CDR2 SYGVKD. The CDR3 region is CAISAGAGELFF. CDR3 in DNA: TGTGCCATCAGTGCAGGGGCCGGGGAGCTGTTTTTT.

This clone was counted a few times. This chain joins TRBV6-5 and TRBJ2-5; possibly TRBD2 for D (6 bases). The CDR3 runs to 14 residues. Trimming removed 7 bases at V and 2 bases at J, with 14 bases between. From germline, CDR1 is MNHEY and CDR2 SVGAGI. CDR3 coding DNA: TGTGCCAGCAACCGAGCGGGTCCTCAAGAGACCCAGTACTTC. This translates into CASNRAGPQETQYF.

Details on this clone: A read error may account for a junction end that differs from germline. This chain uses TRBV6-6 with TRBJ1-2; the D gene is possibly TRBD1 (5 bases). CDR1 is MNHNY, CDR2 SVGAGI, per germline (reference sequence). There are 12 residues in the CDR3. The CDR3 is CASSDSNRGYTF. CDR3 bases: TGTGCCAGCAGTGACTCGAACAGGGGCTACACCTTC.

This chain connects TRBV4-2 to TRBJ1-5, with TRBD1 matching 7 bases. The CDR3 contains 15 residues. The J segment lost 3 bases and the V segment lost 4 bases, leaving 6 bases of the junction unmatched. In germline, CDR1 is LGHNA, CDR2 YNFKEQ. In DNA form, the CDR3 reads TGTGCCAGCAGCCGGGTCGGACAGGACAATCAGCCCCAGCATTTT. This sequence encodes CASSRVGQDNQPQHF.

This clone has ten or more counts. The gene calls are TRBV28 and TRBJ2-5, with D hard to call. The CDR3 runs to 12 residues. V dropped 8 bases and J dropped 2 bases, with 9 bases sitting between them. Germline loops: CDR1 MDHEN, CDR2 SYDVKM. The CDR3 DNA reads TGTGCCAGCTGCCGGGTGCAAGAGACCCAGTACTTC. It encodes CASCRVQETQYF.

The chain combines TRBV4-3 with TRBJ1-1; no clear D gene. The germline V and J ends were trimmed by 4 bases and 1 base, with 16 bases remaining between them. CDR3 size: 16 residues. Germline V gene lookup returns CDR1 LGHNA and CDR2 YSLEER. The CDR3 loop reads CASSPLPELRNTEAFF. The CDR3 DNA reads TGCGCCAGCAGCCCCCTACCCGAGCTGAGGAACACTGAAGCTTTCTTT.

This chain uses TRBV9 with TRBJ1-1; D might be TRBD1 (6 bases). The CDR3 spans 17 residues. Trimming pared 0 bases from V and 0 bases from J, leaving 15 bases between. Germline-derived CDR1 and CDR2 are SGDLS and YYNGEE. The DNA for the CDR3 is TGTGCCAGCAGCGTAGCTTCGGACAGTTCCATGAACACTGAAGCTTTCTTT. Translating it yields CASSVASDSSMNTEAFF.

This clone was seen only a few times. The rearrangement joins TRBV2 to TRBJ2-7; 7 bases fit TRBD2. Losses at the gene ends were 6 bases for V and 3 bases for J; bases not matched to a gene: 5. The germline V gene has CDR1 SNHLY and CDR2 FYNNEI. The CDR3 is made up of 13 amino acids. The CDR3 DNA is TGTGCCAGCAGGGAGCGGGGACTCTACGAGCAGTACTTC. It translates to CASRERGLYEQYF.

This clone has only a few counts. J is TRBJ2-3 and V is TRBV11-3; D remains ambiguous. This CDR3 is 14 amino acids long. CDR1 and CDR2 (germline): SGHNT, YENEEA. Trimming took 5 bases from V and 6 from J, leaving 15 bases between them. This CDR3 reads CASSPTGSSDTQYF. CDR3 nucleotide sequence: TGTGCCAGCAGCCCAACCGGTAGTTCGGATACGCAGTATTTT.

The chain's CDR3 is CASADKMGPEAFF. The CDR3 DNA reads as TGTGCCAGTGCAGACAAAATGGGCCCTGAAGCTTTCTTT. V usage is TRBV14 and J usage is TRBJ1-1; no clear D gene. The CDR3 is made up of 13 amino acids. Germline V lookup: CDR1 SGHDN, CDR2 FVKESK. The V end lost 9 bases, the J end lost 6 bases, and 17 bases lay between the germline ends.

The chain combines TRBV25-1 with TRBJ2-5; D might be TRBD2 (6 bases). The V gene lost 5 bases and the J gene lost 3 bases, with 13 bases spanning the gap. Germline loops: CDR1 MGHDK, CDR2 SYGVNS. The CDR3 runs to 14 residues. CDR3 sequence (DNA): TGTGCCAGCAGTACGTCCGGGAGAAAAGAGACCCAGTACTTC. Translating gives CASSTSGRKETQYF.

The genes are TRBV7-2 and TRBJ1-1; 7 bases line up with TRBD1. The CDR3 length is 17 residues. In germline, CDR1 is SGHTA, CDR2 FQGNSA. V gave up 5 bases and J gave up 4 bases; unmatched junction bases: 16. In nucleotides, the CDR3 is TGTGCCAGCAGCGCCCCCCGATTCGACAGGGTGGGCACTGAAGCTTTCTTT. This encodes CASSAPRFDRVGTEAFF.

The chain links TRBV5-1 to TRBJ2-7; TRBD1 aligns across 8 bases. V was clipped by 2 bases and J by 3 bases; unmatched bases: 19. The CDR3 is 19 residues long. Germline-derived CDR1 and CDR2 are SGHRS and YFSETQ. CDR3 region: CASSFGRQGYSGSRYEQYF. In DNA form, the CDR3 reads TGCGCCAGCAGCTTCGGAAGACAGGGGTATTCTGGGTCCCGCTACGAGCAGTACTTC.

The table lists this clone with a few counts. The chain recombines TRBV5-6 with TRBJ2-7; 9 bases fit TRBD1. The CDR3 length is 15 residues. Unmatched junction bases numbered 4, after V lost 1 base and J lost 2 bases. CDR1 is SGHDT and CDR2 is YYEEEE in the germline V gene. The CDR3 loop reads CASSLWDRVPYEQYF. CDR3 bases: TGTGCCAGCAGCTTGTGGGACAGGGTCCCCTACGAGCAGTACTTC.

This clone was recorded at least ten times. This chain joins TRBV30 and TRBJ2-1; D remains unclear. The germline V gene has CDR1 GTSNPN and CDR2 SVGIG (reference sequence). This CDR3 has 14 residues. V was shortened by 4 bases and J by 6 bases, with 16 bases between the two germline ends. CDR3 nucleotide sequence: TGTGCCTGGAACGAGGCGGCCCCTTCCAATGAGCAGTTCTTC. As protein: CAWNEAAPSNEQFF.

The chain has TRBV4-1 and TRBJ1-4; 9 nucleotides align to TRBD1. This CDR3 is 15 amino acids long. Germline lookup yields CDR1 MGHRA and CDR2 YSYEKL. With V trimmed by 3 bases and J by 5 bases, 4 bases remained unmatched. As DNA, the CDR3 is TGCGCCAGCAGCCAGGGACAGGGTCTAAATGAAAAACTGTTTTTT. Translated: CASSQGQGLNEKLFF.

The table lists this clone with a few counts. This chain uses TRBV28 with TRBJ1-3, with D tentatively TRBD1 (5 bases). This CDR3 region has 15 residues. V lost 2 bases and J lost 2, with 10 bases in between. Per germline, CDR1 MDHEN and CDR2 SYDVKM. CDR3 sequence (DNA): TGTGCCAGCAGTTTAGGATCAGGGACTGGAAACACCATATATTTT. It yields the protein CASSLGSGTGNTIYF.

The chain joins TRBV7-9 to TRBJ2-5; D is uncertain. The V end lost 3 bases, the J end lost 3 bases, and 8 bases lay between the germline ends. This CDR3 comprises 13 residues. CDR1 and CDR2 from the germline V gene are SEHNR and FQNEAQ (reference sequence). The CDR3 DNA is TGTGCCAGCAGCTTCGGGTCGGAAGAGACCCAGTACTTC. This translates into CASSFGSEETQYF. The full variable domain, rest sourced from reference TRBV7-9 and TRBJ2-5, is DTGVSQNPRHKITKRGQNVTFRCDPISEHNRLYWYRQTLGQGPEFLTYFQNEAQLEKSRLLSDRFSAERPKGSFSTLEIQRTEQGDSAMYLCASSFGSEETQYFGPGTRLLVL.

This clone turned up a few times. The V gene is TRBV4-2, the J gene TRBJ1-2, with D uncertain. The CDR3 consists of 17 residues. V was trimmed by 1 base and J by 1 base, leaving 16 bases between them. Germline CDR1 is LGHNA and CDR2 is YNFKEQ. CDR3 coding DNA: TGTGCCAGCAGCCAAGGGGCAGCAAACCTAAATAACTATGGCTACACCTTC. Residues: CASSQGAANLNNYGYTF.

This clone has only a few counts. CDR3 region: CASSSTRDTQYF. The CDR3 DNA sequence: TGTGCCAGCAGCTCTACCAGGGATACGCAGTATTTT. The chain employs TRBV5-4 and TRBJ2-3; D not resolved. The germline CDR1 and CDR2 sequences are SGHNT and YYREEE (reference sequence). Trimming left V 3 bases short and J 6 bases short, with 8 bases between. CDR3 length equals 12 residues.